This entry describes one TCR beta chain. The antigen remains unidentified. Other DNA sequences within the sample encode an identical CDR3. This sample is part of a study of T cells in narcolepsy. Overall study: Patients with NT1 or NT2 and healthy control donors were enrolled. General study points: Blood of same and different patients, but not healthy controls, reportedly held recurring autoreactive clonotypes. No autoreactive T cell clone sequences appeared in some memory CD4+ repertoires. Comparing one patient's CSF and blood CD4+ clonotypes highlighted HCRT- and TRIB2-specific autoreactive clonotypes.

The data were produced by immunoSEQ multiplex PCR, yet TCRdb's version contains in-frame clones alone and is incomplete. This sample carries about 33,000 clones, around 90% of them seen once, and the ten largest clones take 1% to 1.5%. From germline, CDR1 is SGHTS and CDR2 YDEGEE. The CDR3 totals 17 residues. J gave up 1 base and V 5 bases, and 12 bases lay outside the gene matches. What was sequenced was CD45RA- memory CD4+ T cells from PBMCs. The V call is TRBV5-8, the J call TRBJ2-3, with 8 bases matching TRBD2. This receptor was taken from a human donor with narcolepsy. Written as DNA, the CDR3 is TGTGCCAGCAGTCCGACCGGGACTAGTACTGGCACAGATACGCAGTATTTT. This sequence encodes CASSPTGTSTGTDTQYF.